This T cell receptor beta chain was observed in a study of identical twins. The study's findings and limits: The authors drew conclusions from cross-sectional statistical analysis rather than following the same donors.

The CDR3 has 15 residues. Germline CDR1 and CDR2: SGDLS and YYNGEE. The V end was cut by 0 bases, the J end by 0 bases, with 9 bases between. TCRdb used MiXCR to reprocess the 5' RACE reads, holding one entry per CDR3 protein. The sample lists about 520,000 distinct CDR3 sequences; roughly a fifth were seen once. This clonotype came up many times. Antigen unknown. Separately, the same data were catalogued under a study of T cells expressing NK-cell markers.

This rearrangement joins TRBV9 to TRBJ1-1; TRBD1 might be the D (5 bases). The clonotype originates from a young woman in good health. What was sequenced was CD4+ T cells sorted from blood. The CDR3 loop is CASSVGGAVNTEAFF. CDR3 coding DNA: TGTGCCAGCAGCGTAGGTGGGGCGGTGAACACTGAAGCTTTCTTT.